The rows below give T cell receptor beta chains drawn from one sample of a study of cytomegalovirus exposure and HLA in healthy donors. TCRdb keeps only in-frame clones here, not all; method: immunoSEQ multiplex PCR. The sample consists of under 150,000 clones, 84% of them appearing once. The sequencing input was PBMCs. The origin of the receptors is a boy between 2 and 10 years old in good health and CMV-seronegative. Each CDR3 is given without its conserved first and last residue.

v_call cdr3_aa
TRBV2 ASSVIGEVLGGELF
TRBV27 ASSFAAGAIKTQY
TRBV7-3 ASSMIPGVPDTQY
TRBV6-5 ASGGQNNQPQH
TRBV5-4 ASSRGGNVGTEAF
TRBV11-2 ASSLGATPYNEQF
TRBV7-9 ANSPPGTGGAGANVLT
TRBV27 ASSPWTGGYEQY
TRBV30 ACPEGQHNSPLH
TRBV27 ASSSRRTYSNQPQH
TRBV19 ASRPGATVNEQF
TRBV27 ASSPQGRYQPQH
TRBV19 AILAASTDTQY
TRBV11-2 ASSPLGRGSPYEQY
TRBV30 AWERAYEQY
TRBV29-1 SAGQMLEAF
TRBV9 ASSVGGRGTYNEQF
TRBV10-3 AISDEEGMSTDTQY
TRBV2 ASSEVARRVSYEQY
TRBV4-2 ASSRQVNIQGEREPQH
TRBV5-1 ASSLVSGQGMIYEQY